This T cell receptor (beta chain) was recorded in a study of T cell clonotyping in hematopoietic cell transplantation. Study in general: Pretransplant recipient samples were taken after cytoreduction.

Assay used: immunoSEQ multiplex PCR; TCRdb lists only in-frame clones, some missing. The table lists over 15,000 clones, 70% to 80% of them singletons, with 15% to 20% in the top ten. As to time point: recipient sample about 28 days before transplant, after cytoreduction. Samples: about 28 days before transplant, then days 30, 100 and 180 after. Germline CDR1 MNHNS, CDR2 SASEGT. Trimming took 4 bases from V and 1 from J; bases not matched to a gene: 0. The CDR3 runs 13 residues. Sequenced here: peripheral blood mononuclear cells, sampled before stem cell transplant. The receptor's source is a man aged 55 to 70 with acute myeloid leukemia. Some clones in this sample may be carry-over from other donors' samples. The chain carries TRBV6-1 and TRBJ1-1, with TRBD1 matching over 7 bases. In nucleotides, the CDR3 is TGTGCCAGCAGTGGACAGGGGAACACTGAAGCTTTCTTT. It codes for CASSGQGNTEAFF.